Detailed here is one TCR beta chain. The data stem from a study of blood T cell repertoires in COVID-19. Whole-study context: PBMCs, B-cell-depleted T cells, or T cells were the source of the cDNA or gDNA that made up the material.

Unmatched junction bases numbered 3, after V lost 4 bases and J lost 8 bases. Per germline, CDR1 SGHRS and CDR2 YFSETQ. This CDR3 is built from 12 residues. TCRdb's copy holds only in-frame clones and misses some; the assay was immunoSEQ multiplex PCR. The sample has 150,000 to 200,000 clones, more than 65% seen once. The chain combines TRBV5-1 with TRBJ2-1; 7 nucleotides line up with TRBD2. The sequenced sample consisted of PBMCs or T cells enriched from blood (not recorded which). This receptor was identified in a man aged 50-60 years who had recovered from COVID-19. The CDR3 coding sequence is TGCGCCAGCAGCCGGGCGGGAGATGAGCAGTTCTTC. Its translation: CASSRAGDEQFF.